The clone carrying this TCR beta chain was observed a few times. Repertoires were generated with immunoSEQ multiplex PCR, while TCRdb's copy carries only in-frame clones and drops some. The sample yields roughly 500,000 clones, more than 85% seen once. These data originate in a study of blood T cell repertoires in COVID-19. The germline V and J ends were trimmed by 1 base and 7 bases, with 11 bases remaining between them. Germline V gene sequence: CDR1 SEHNR, CDR2 FQNEAQ (reference sequence). There are 14 residues in the CDR3. This clonotype was sampled from a woman in her fifties or sixties who had recovered from COVID-19. Material: PBMCs or T cells enriched from blood (not recorded which). This chain links TRBV7-9 with TRBJ2-1; D remains ambiguous. The CDR3 loop is CASSLDVLRNEQFF. In DNA, the CDR3 is TGTGCCAGCAGCTTAGACGTCCTGAGGAATGAGCAGTTCTTC.